These 3 T cell receptor beta chains came from one sample sequenced in a study of T cells in localized non-small cell lung cancer. Repertoires were generated with immunoSEQ multiplex PCR, while TCRdb's copy carries only in-frame clones and drops some. The profile covers about 79,000 clones, with roughly 91% appearing a single time and more than 20% taken by the ten largest. The input for sequencing was peripheral blood, taken before any cancer treatment. These receptor sequences come from a woman aged 35-70 years with stage I squamous cell lung carcinoma.

The V call is TRBV30, the J call TRBJ1-4, with D unresolved. Germline assignment: CDR1 GTSNPN and CDR2 SVGIG (reference sequence). Trimming removed 1 base from V and 12 bases from J, with 12 bases in between. The CDR3 loop spans 12 amino acids. In nucleotides, the CDR3 is TGTGCCTGGAGTGCCCAGACTCGGGAACTGTTTTTT. This sequence encodes CAWSAQTRELFF.

The V call is TRBV10-3, the J call TRBJ2-3; no firm D call. Germline V CDR1 and CDR2: ENHRY, SYGVKD. Trimming pared 8 bases from V and 2 bases from J, leaving 8 bases between. The CDR3 length is 12 residues. The CDR3 loop is CAISSYTDTQYF. The CDR3 bases are TGTGCCATCTCATCCTACACAGATACGCAGTATTTT.

The chain links TRBV6-1 to TRBJ2-7, with D maybe TRBD2 (5 bases). This CDR3 has 15 amino acids. Germline lookup yields CDR1 MNHNS and CDR2 SASEGT. V gave up 4 bases and J gave up 0 bases, with 13 bases separating them. CDR3 amino acids: CASSAQAESSYEQYF. The CDR3 bases are TGTGCCAGCAGTGCGCAAGCGGAAAGCTCCTACGAGCAGTACTTC.